This TCR beta chain emerged from a study of OX40 agonist ivuxolimab in advanced cancers. Some background on the complete study: Ivuxolimab was a fully human IgG2 agonistic monoclonal antibody targeting the costimulatory receptor OX40 (CD134). The paper describes the monotherapy dose-escalation part (N of about 50 patients) of the phase I trial of ivuxolimab. Of the roughly 52 dose-escalation patients, hepatocellular carcinoma was present in some 19, melanoma in roughly 15, renal cell carcinoma in 9 and head and neck cancer in 9. Prior anti-PD-1, anti-PD-L1 or anti-CTLA-4 therapy was permitted, and checkpoint inhibitors had been received by about 37% of dose-escalation patients. Partial responses were achieved by three dose-escalation patients, of whom one had hepatocellular carcinoma and two had cutaneous melanoma. In the dose-escalation cohort, more than 75% of patients were male, and the mean age was approximately 60 years, with a range of 23 to 79. Peripheral TCRbeta sequencing aimed to test whether ivuxolimab altered TCR sequence diversity and caused clonal T-cell expansion. Intravenous ivuxolimab was administered to patients every 2 weeks at six dose levels: 0.01, 0.1, 0.3, 1.5, 3 and 10 mg/kg. Paper-wide results and their limitations: After ivuxolimab, more expanded clones were found on average in CD8+ T cells than in CD4+ T cells. At doses of 0.1 to 3.0 mg/kg, clonal expansion of both CD4+ and CD8+ T cells in blood was seen between baseline and week 6. Low levels of normalized T-cell clonal expansion were also seen in some patients who did not respond. Antigen specificity was not determined for the clonally expanded peripheral T cells. In partial responders in the 0.1-3.0 mg/kg groups, normalized peripheral clonal expansion was found to be among the lowest, especially among CD8+ T cells.

Genomic DNA was isolated from the sorted cells so that the TCRbeta CDR3 region could be sequenced. The immunoSEQ Assay was used for sequencing of TCRbeta CDR3 regions. This is the immuneACCESS table as TCRdb keeps it, with only in-frame sequences that have V and J called. A part of the clones is gone; compared with another copy, unresolved V genes explain less than half, and the rest is unexplained. For this sample the table gives roughly 91,000 clones, of which roughly 95% were detected only once. Together, the top ten hold around 2.2% of the sample. Concerning this clone itself: What antigen it recognizes has not been identified. Qualities for individual bases were not recorded, and no much larger clone is one base off.

The trial excluded patients who had a history of autoimmune disease or who were on systemic immunosuppression. Peripheral blood for TCR sequencing was collected from all dose cohorts at baseline, on cycle 4 day 1, and on cycle 7 day 1. The samples were drawn from a first-in-human, open-label, multicenter phase I dose-escalation trial of ivuxolimab. The trial enrolled adults with locally advanced or metastatic head and neck squamous cell, hepatocellular, melanoma or renal cell carcinoma. CD4+ and CD8+ T cells were sorted separately from peripheral blood before TCR sequencing. The CDR3, cysteine through phenylalanine, is 11 amino acids long. The kept DNA is CDR3 alone, 33 bases in frame from the first base. Looking up the germline V gene (reference sequence) yields CDR1 MNHNY and CDR2 SVGAGI. The junction shows trimming of 5 bases on V and 12 bases on J, plus 14 bases between the germline ends.

The receptor chain draws on TRBV6-6 and TRBJ2-7; the D gene is unclear. The source material was CD4+ or CD8+ T cells sorted from blood, sampled in a trial of the OX40 agonist ivuxolimab. This receptor was obtained from an adult with an advanced solid tumor such as melanoma, head and neck, liver or kidney cancer. DNA sequence: TGTGCCAGCAGTGATGGCAGTTCCCCGTACTTC. This sequence encodes CASSDGSSPYF.